What follows describes a single T cell receptor (beta chain). Its specificity is not known. The data are from a study of cytomegalovirus exposure and HLA in healthy donors. Study overall: Genotyping of roughly 400 donors showed that about 79% belonged to the Caucasian-associated ancestry cluster. The study, taken as a whole, reports: Other equally common chains were less clonally expanded than HLA-associated TCR beta chains, a later analysis showed.

PCR amplification relied on 60 Vbeta primers (plus 13 Jbeta primers). Original analysis: Per a later analysis, the number of unique TCR beta chains was approximately 73 million, of which 10 million to 11 million were shared. Repertoires were generated with immunoSEQ multiplex PCR, while TCRdb's copy carries only in-frame clones and drops some. The V and J calls and the clone size are those of that table, but D and trimming were determined from the DNA. The data contain around 140,000 clones, 61% of them singletons. Sequencing was carried out using PBMCs. The sequence was obtained from a male donor in good health and CMV-seronegative.

The CDR3 is CASSGQSNQPQHF. In DNA, the CDR3 is TGTGCCAGCAGTGGACAGAGCAATCAGCCCCAGCATTTT. The rearrangement links TRBV6-5 to TRBJ1-5; TRBD1 might be the D (6 bases). CDR1 MNHEY and CDR2 SVGAGI come from the germline V gene. V lost 5 bases to trimming and J lost 1 base, with 6 bases between them. The CDR3 has 13 amino acids.